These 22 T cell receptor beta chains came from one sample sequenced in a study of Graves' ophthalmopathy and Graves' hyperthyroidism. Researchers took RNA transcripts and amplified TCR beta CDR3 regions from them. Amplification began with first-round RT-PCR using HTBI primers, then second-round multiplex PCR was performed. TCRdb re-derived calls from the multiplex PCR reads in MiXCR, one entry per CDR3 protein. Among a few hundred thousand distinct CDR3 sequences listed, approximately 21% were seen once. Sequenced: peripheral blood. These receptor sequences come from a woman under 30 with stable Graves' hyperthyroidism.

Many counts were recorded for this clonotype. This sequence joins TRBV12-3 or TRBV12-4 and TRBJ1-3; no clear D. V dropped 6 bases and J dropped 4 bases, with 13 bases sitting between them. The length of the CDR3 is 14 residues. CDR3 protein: CASRLRTGGNTIYF. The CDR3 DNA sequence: TGTGCCAGCAGATTAAGGACGGGCGGAAACACCATATATTTT.

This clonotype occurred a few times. The CDR3 sequence: CASSTRRGQAEAFF. As DNA, the CDR3 is TGTGCCAGTAGTACGAGAAGGGGGCAGGCTGAAGCTTTCTTT. This chain links TRBV19 with TRBJ1-1; 7 bases are shared with TRBD1. Losses at the gene ends were 4 bases for V and 6 bases for J; bases not matched to a gene: 8. From germline, CDR1 is LNHDA and CDR2 SQIVND (reference sequence). The CDR3 length is 14 residues.

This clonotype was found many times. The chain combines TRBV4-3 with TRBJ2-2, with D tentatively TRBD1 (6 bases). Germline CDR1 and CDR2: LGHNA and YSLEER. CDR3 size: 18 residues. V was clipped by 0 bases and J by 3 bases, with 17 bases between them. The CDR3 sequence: CASSQDSPSGQYTGELFF. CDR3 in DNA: TGCGCCAGCAGCCAAGATTCCCCAAGTGGACAGTACACCGGGGAGCTGTTTTTT.

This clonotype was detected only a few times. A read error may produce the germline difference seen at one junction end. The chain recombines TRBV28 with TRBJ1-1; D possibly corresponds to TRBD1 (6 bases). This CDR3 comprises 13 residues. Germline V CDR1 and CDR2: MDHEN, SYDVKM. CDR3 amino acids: CASTKVRGTDAFF. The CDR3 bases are TGTGCCAGCACTAAAGTCAGGGGCACTGATGCTTTCTTT.

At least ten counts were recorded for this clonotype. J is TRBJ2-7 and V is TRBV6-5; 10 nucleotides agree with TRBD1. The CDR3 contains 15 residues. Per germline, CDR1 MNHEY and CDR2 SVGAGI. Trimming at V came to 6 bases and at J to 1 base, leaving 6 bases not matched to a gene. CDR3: CASRRDRGESYEQYF. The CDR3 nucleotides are TGTGCCAGCAGACGGGACAGGGGCGAATCCTACGAGCAGTACTTC.

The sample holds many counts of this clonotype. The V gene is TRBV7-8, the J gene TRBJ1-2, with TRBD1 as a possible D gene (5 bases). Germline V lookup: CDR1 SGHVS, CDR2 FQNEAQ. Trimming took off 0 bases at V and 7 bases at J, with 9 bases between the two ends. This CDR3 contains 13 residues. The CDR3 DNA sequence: TGTGCCAGCAGCTTAGCATCCAGGGCTGGCTACACCTTC. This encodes CASSLASRAGYTF.

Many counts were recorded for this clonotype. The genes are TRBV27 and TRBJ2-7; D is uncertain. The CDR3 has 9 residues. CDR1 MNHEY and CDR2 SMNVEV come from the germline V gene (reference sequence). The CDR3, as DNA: TGTGCCAGCAGTTTGCGCCGCAGGGTC. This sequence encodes CASSLRRRV.

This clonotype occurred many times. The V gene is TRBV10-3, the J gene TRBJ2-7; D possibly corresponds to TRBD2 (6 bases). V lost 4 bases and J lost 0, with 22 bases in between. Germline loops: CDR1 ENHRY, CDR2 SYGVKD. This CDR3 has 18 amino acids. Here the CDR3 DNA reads TGTGCCATCAGTGGGGACTCCGGGACTCCCATAAGCTCCTACGAGCAGTACTTC. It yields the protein CAISGDSGTPISSYEQYF.

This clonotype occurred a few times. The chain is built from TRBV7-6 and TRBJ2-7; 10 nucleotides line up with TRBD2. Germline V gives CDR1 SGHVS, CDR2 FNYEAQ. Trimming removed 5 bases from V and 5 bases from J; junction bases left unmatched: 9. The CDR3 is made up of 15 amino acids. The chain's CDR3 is CASSDPGLASHEQYF. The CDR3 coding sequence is TGTGCCAGCAGCGACCCGGGACTAGCGTCCCACGAGCAGTACTTC.

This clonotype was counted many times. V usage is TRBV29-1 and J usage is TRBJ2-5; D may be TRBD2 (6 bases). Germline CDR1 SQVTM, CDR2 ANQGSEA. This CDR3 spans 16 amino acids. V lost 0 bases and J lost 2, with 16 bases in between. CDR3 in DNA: TGCAGCGTTGAAGATGAGGGCGGAGGAGGGCAAGAGACCCAGTACTTC. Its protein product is CSVEDEGGGGQETQYF. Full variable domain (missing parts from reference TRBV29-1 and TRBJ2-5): SAVISQKPSRDICQRGTSLTIQCQVDSQVTMMFWYRQQPGQSLTLIATANQGSEATYESGFVIDKFPISRPNLTFSTLTVSNMSPEDSSIYLCSVEDEGGGGQETQYFGPGTRLLVL.

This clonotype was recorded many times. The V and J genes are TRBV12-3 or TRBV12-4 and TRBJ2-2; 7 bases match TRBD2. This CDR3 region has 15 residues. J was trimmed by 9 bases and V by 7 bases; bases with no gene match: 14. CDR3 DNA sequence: TGTGCCAGCAATATTGGGGGGAGGGCCTGGCGGGAGCTGTTTTTT. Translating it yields CASNIGGRAWRELFF.

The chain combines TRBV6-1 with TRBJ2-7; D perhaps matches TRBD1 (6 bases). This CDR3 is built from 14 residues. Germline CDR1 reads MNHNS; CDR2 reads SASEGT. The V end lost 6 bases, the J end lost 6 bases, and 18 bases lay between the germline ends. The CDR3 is CASRGDIGLCEQYF. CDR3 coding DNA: TGTGCCAGCAGGGGGGACATCGGGCTCTGCGAGCAGTACTTC.

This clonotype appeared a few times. The CDR3 sequence: CATSDAQLAGGGDEQFF. The CDR3 DNA is TGTGCCACCAGTGATGCCCAACTAGCGGGAGGTGGCGATGAGCAGTTCTTC. This chain links TRBV24-1 with TRBJ2-1; 12 bases are shared with TRBD2. The V gene end was trimmed by 3 bases and the J gene end by 8 bases; junction bases not matched to a gene: 10. This CDR3 has 17 amino acids. From germline, CDR1 is KGHDR and CDR2 SFDVKD.

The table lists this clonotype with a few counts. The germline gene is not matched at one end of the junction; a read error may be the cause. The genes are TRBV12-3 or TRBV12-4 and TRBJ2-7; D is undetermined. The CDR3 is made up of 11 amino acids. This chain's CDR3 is CASSLGLVSSF. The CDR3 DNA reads TGTGCCAGCAGTTTAGGGCTAGTCTCCTCCTTC.

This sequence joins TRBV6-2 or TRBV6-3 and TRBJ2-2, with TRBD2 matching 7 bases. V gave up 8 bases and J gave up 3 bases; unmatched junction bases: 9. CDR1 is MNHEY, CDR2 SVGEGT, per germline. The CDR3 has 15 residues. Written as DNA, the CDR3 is TGTGCCAGCGGGGAACTGGGGAGGGACACCGGGGAGCTGTTTTTT. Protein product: CASGELGRDTGELFF.

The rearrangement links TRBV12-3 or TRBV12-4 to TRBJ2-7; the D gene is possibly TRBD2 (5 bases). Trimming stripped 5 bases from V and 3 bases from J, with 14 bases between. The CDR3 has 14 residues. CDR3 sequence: CASSPQTILYEQYF. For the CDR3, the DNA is TGTGCCAGCAGTCCCCAGACTATACTCTACGAGCAGTACTTC.

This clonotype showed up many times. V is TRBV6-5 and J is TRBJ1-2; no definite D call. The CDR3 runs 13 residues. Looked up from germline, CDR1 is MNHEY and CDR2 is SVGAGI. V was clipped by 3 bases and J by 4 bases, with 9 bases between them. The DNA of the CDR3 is TGTGCCAGCAGTTATCGGGAAGGCTATGGCTACACCTTC. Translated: CASSYREGYGYTF.

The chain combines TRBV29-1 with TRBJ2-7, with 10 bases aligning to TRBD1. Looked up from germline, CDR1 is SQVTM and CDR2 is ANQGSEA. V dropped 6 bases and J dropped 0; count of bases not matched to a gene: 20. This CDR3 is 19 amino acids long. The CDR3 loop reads CSVNRGQGEPNPSSYEQYF. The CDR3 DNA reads TGCAGCGTCAACCGCGGACAGGGGGAACCCAACCCTAGCTCCTACGAGCAGTACTTC.

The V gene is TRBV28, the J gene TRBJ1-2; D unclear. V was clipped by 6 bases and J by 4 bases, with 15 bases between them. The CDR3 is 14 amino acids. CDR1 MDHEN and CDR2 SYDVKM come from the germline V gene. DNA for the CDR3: TGTGCCAGCAGGGTTCTGGGGATGGCCTATGGCTACACCTTC. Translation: CASRVLGMAYGYTF.

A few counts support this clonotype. The CDR3 reads CASSSTGGFRYEQYF. Written as DNA, the CDR3 is TGTGCCAGCAGCTCGACAGGGGGCTTTAGGTACGAGCAGTACTTC. V and J are TRBV7-2 and TRBJ2-7; TRBD1 matches at 10 bases. V lost 4 bases to trimming and J lost 4 bases; unmatched junction nucleotides: 7. This CDR3 is 15 amino acids long. CDR1 is SGHTA and CDR2 is FQGNSA in the germline V gene.

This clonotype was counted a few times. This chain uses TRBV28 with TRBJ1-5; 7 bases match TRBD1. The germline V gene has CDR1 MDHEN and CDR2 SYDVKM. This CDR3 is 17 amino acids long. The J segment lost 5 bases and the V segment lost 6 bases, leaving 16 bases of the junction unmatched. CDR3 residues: CASSLRSYRGSDQPQHF. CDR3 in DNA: TGTGCCAGCAGCTTGAGGTCATACAGGGGAAGTGATCAGCCCCAGCATTTT.

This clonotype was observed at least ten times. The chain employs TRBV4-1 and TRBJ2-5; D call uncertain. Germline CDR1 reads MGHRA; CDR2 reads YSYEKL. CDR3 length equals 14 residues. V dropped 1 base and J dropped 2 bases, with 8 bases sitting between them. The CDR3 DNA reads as TGCGCCAGCAGCCAAGGGAACAGACAAGAGACCCAGTACTTC. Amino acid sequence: CASSQGNRQETQYF.